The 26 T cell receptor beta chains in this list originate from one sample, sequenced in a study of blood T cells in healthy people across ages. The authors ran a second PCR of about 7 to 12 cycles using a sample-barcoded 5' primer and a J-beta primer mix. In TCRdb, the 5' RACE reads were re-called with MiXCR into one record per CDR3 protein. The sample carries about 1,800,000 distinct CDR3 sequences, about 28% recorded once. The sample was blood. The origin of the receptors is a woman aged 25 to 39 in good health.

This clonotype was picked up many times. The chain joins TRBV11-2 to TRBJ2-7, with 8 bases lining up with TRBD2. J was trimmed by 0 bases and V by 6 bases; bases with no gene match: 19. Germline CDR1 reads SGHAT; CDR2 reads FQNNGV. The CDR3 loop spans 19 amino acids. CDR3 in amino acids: CASRPIRFSGNIPSYEQYF. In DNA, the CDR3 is TGTGCCAGCAGACCTATCCGATTTAGCGGGAATATACCCTCCTACGAGCAGTACTTC.

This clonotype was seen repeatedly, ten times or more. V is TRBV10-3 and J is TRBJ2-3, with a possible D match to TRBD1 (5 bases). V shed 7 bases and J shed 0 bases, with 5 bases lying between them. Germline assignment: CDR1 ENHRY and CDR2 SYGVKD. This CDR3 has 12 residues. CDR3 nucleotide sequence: TGTGCCATCAAGGGGAGCACAGATACGCAGTATTTT. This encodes CAIKGSTDTQYF.

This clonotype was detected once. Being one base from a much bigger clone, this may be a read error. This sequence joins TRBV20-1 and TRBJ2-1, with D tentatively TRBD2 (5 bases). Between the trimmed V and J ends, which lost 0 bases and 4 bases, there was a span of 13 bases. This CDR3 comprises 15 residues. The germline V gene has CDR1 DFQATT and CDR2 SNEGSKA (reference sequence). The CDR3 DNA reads TGCAGTGCTAGAGAACAAGCGGAGGTGTACAATGAGCAGTTCTTC. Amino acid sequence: CSAREQAEVYNEQFF.

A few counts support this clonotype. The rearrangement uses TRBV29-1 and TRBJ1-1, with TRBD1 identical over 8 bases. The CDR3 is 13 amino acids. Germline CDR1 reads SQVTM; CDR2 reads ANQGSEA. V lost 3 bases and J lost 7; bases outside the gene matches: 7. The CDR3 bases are TGCAGCGTTGACGGACAGGGTTTTGGTGAAGCTTTCTTT. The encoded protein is CSVDGQGFGEAFF.

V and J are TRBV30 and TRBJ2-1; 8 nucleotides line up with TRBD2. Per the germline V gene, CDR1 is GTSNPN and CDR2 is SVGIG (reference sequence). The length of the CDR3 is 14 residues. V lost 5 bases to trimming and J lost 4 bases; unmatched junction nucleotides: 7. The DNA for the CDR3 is TGTGCCTGGGAAGCGGGGGTTGGATACAATGAGCAGTTCTTC. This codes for CAWEAGVGYNEQFF. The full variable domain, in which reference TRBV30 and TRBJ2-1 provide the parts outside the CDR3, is SQTIHQWPATLVQPVGSPLSLECTVEGTSNPNLYWYRQAAGRGLQLLFYSVGIGQISSEVPQNLSASRPQDRQFILSSKKLLLSDSGFYLCAWEAGVGYNEQFFGPGTRLTVL.

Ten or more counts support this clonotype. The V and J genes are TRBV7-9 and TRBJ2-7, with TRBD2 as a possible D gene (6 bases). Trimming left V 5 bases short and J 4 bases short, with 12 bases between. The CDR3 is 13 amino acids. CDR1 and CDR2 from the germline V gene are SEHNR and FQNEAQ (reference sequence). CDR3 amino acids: CASSLPGLYEQYF. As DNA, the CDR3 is TGTGCCAGCAGCCTTCCGGGACTTTACGAGCAGTACTTC.

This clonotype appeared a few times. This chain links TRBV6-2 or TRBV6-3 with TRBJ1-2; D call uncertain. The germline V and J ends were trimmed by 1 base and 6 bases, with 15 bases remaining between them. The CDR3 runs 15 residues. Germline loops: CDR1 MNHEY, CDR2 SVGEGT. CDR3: CASSYFSPSTDGYTF. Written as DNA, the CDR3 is TGTGCCAGCAGTTACTTCAGCCCTTCTACGGATGGCTACACCTTC.

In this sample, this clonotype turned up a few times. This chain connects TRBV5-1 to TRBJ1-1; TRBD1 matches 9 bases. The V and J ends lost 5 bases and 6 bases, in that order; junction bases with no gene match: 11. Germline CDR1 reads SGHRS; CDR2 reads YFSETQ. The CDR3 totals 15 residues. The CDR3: CASRQGDRDISEAFF. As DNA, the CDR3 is TGCGCCAGCAGGCAGGGGGACAGGGATATATCTGAAGCTTTCTTT.

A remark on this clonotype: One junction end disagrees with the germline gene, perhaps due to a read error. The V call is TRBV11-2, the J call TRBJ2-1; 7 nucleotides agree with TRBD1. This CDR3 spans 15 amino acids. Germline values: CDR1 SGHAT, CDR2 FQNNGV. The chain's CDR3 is CVSSRAGGGYNEQFF. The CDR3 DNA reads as TGTGTCAGCAGCCGGGCAGGGGGTGGCTACAATGAGCAGTTCTTC.

The CDR3 region is CASSPLGTGKNEKLFF. CDR3 in DNA: TGTGCCAGCAGCCCCCTGGGGACAGGGAAAAATGAAAAACTGTTTTTT. The chain carries TRBV11-2 and TRBJ1-4; 9 nucleotides align to TRBD1. Per germline, CDR1 SGHAT and CDR2 FQNNGV. The V gene end was trimmed by 5 bases and the J gene end by 5 bases; junction bases not matched to a gene: 9. The CDR3 contains 16 residues.

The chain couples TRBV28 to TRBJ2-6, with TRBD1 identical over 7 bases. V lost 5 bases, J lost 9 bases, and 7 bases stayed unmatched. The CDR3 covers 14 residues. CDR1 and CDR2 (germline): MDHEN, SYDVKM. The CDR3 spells CASSLMTGSNVLTF. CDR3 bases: TGTGCCAGCAGTCTTATGACAGGGAGCAACGTCCTGACTTTC. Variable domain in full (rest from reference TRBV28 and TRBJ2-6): DVKVTQSSRYLVKRTGEKVFLECVQDMDHENMFWYRQDPGLGLRLIYFSYDVKMKEKGDIPEGYSVSREKKERFSLILESASTNQTSMYLCASSLMTGSNVLTFGAGSRLTVL.

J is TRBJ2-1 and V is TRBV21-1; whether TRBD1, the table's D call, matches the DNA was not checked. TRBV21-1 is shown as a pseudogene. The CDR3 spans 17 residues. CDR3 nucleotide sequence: TGTGCCATCAGCAAAGTCAGGGGGACAGGGCTATTCAATGAGCAGTTCTTC. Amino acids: CAISKVRGTGLFNEQFF.

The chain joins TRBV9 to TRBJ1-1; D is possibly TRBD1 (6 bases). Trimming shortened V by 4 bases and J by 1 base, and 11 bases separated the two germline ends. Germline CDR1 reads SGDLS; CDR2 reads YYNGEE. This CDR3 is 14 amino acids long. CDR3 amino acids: CASSTRQENTEAFF. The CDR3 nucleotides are TGTGCCAGCAGCACCCGACAGGAGAACACTGAAGCTTTCTTT.

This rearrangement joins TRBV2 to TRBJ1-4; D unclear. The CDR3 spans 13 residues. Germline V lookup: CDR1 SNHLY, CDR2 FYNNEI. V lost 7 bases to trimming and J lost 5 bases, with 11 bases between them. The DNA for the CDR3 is TGTGCCAGCACCCCCTTAACAAATGAAAAACTGTTTTTT. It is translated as CASTPLTNEKLFF.

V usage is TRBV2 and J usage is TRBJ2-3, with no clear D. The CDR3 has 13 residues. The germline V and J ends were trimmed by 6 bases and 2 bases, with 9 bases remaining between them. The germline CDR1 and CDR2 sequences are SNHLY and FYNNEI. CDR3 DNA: TGTGCCAGCAGGAGAAGCGCCACAGATACGCAGTATTTT. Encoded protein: CASRRSATDTQYF.

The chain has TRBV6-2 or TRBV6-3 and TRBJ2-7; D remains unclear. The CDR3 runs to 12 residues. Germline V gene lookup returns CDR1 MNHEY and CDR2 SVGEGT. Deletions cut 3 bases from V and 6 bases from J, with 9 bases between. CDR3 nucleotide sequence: TGTGCCAGCAGTTATAAAGCCTTCGAGCAGTACTTC. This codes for CASSYKAFEQYF.

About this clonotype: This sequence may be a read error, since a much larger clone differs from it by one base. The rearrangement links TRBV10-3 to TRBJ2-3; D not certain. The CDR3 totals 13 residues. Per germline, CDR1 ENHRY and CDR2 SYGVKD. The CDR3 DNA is TGTACCATCAGTGTCTCTGAGACAGATACGCAGTATTTT. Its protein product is CTISVSETDTQYF.

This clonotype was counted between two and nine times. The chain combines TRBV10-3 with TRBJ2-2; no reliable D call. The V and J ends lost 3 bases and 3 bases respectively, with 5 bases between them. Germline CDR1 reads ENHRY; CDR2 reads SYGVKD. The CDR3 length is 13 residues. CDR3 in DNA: TGTGCCATCAGTGACGAAGACACCGGGGAGCTGTTTTTT. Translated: CAISDEDTGELFF.

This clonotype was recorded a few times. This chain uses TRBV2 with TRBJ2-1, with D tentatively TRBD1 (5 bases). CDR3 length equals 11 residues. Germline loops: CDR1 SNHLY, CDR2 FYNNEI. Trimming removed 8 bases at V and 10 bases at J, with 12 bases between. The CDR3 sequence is CASGNRGEQFF. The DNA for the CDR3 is TGTGCCAGCGGAAATAGGGGCGAGCAGTTCTTC.

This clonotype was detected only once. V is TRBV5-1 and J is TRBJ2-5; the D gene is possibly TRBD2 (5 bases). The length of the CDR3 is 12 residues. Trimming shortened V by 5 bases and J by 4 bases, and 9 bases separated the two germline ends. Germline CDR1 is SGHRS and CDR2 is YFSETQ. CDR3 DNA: TGCGCCAGCAGGAGGGTAGGAGAGACCCAGTACTTC. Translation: CASRRVGETQYF.

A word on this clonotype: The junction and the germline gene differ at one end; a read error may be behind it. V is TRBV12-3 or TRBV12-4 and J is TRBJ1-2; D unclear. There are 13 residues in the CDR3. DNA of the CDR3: TGTGCCTGCAGCTCGACCCCGGTGGGCGGTTACACCTTC. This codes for CACSSTPVGGYTF.

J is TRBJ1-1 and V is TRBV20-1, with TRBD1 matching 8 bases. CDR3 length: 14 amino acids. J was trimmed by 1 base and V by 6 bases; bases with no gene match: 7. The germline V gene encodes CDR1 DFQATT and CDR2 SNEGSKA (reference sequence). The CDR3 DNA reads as TGCAGTGCGTGGACAGGGAGGGAGAACACTGAAGCTTTCTTT. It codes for CSAWTGRENTEAFF.

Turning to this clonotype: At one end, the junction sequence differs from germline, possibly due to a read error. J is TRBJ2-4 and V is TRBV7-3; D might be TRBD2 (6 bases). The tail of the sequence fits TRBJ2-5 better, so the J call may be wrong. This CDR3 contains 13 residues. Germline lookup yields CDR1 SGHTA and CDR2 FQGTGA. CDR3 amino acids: CVSSISGSETQYF. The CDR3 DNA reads TGTGTCAGCAGCATTAGCGGTTCAGAGACCCAGTACTTC.

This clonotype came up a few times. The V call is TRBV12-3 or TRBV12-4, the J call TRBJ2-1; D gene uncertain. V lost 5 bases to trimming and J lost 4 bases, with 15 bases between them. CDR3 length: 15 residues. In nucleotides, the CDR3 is TGTGCCAGCAGTCCGACTCGGCAGTTATACAATGAGCAGTTCTTC. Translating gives CASSPTRQLYNEQFF.

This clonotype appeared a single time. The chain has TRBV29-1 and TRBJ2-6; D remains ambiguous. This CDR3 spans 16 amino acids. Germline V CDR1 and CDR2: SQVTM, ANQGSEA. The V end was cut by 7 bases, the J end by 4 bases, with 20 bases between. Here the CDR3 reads CSAALGSKGGANVLTF. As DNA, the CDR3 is TGCAGCGCAGCTCTTGGAAGTAAAGGGGGGGCCAACGTCCTGACTTTC.

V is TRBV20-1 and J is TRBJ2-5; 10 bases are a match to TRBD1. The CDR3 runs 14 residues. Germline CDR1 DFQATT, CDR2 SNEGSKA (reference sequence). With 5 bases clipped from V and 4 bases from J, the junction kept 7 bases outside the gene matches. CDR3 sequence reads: CSAPPGTGVETQYF. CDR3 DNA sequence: TGCAGTGCTCCGCCTGGGACAGGGGTAGAGACCCAGTACTTC.